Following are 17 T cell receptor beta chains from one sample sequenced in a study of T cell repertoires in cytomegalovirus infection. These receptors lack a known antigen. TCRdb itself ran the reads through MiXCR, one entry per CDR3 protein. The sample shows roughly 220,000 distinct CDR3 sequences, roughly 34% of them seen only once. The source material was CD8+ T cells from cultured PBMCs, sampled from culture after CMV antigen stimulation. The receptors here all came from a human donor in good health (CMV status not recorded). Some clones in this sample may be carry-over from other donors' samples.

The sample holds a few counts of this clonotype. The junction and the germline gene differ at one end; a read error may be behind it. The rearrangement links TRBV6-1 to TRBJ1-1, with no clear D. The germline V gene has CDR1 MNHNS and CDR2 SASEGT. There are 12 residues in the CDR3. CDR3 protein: CASSEANPEAFF. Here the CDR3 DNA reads TGTGCCAGCAGTGAAGCGAACCCTGAAGCTTTCTTT.

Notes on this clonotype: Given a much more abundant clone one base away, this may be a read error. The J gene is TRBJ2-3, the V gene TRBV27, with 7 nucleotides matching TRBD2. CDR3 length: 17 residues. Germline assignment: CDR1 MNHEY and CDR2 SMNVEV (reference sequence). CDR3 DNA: TGTACCAGCAGTTTTCTCTTCACTAGCGATGGCACAGATACGCAGTATTTT. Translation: CTSSFLFTSDGTDTQYF.

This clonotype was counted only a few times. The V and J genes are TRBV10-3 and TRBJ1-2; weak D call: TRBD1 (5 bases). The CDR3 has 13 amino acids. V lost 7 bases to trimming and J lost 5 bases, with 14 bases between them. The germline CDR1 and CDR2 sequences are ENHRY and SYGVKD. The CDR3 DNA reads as TGTGCCATCAACTCCGGGACCCAGTATGGCTACACCTTC. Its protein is CAINSGTQYGYTF.

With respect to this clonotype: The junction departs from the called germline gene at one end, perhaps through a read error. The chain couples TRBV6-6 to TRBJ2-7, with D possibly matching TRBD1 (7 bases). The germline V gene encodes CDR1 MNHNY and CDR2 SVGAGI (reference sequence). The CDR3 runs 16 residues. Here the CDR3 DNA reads TGTGCCAGCAGTTACTCCCTTAACGACAGGGAGGTCGAGCATTACTTC. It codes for CASSYSLNDREVEHYF.

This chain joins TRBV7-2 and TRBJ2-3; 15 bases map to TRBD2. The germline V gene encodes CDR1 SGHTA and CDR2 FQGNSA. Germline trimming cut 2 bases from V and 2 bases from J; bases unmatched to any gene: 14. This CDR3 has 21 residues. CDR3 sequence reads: CASSLNPGTSGRLQVTDTQYF. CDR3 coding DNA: TGTGCCAGCAGCTTAAACCCCGGGACTAGCGGGAGGTTGCAGGTCACAGATACGCAGTATTTT.

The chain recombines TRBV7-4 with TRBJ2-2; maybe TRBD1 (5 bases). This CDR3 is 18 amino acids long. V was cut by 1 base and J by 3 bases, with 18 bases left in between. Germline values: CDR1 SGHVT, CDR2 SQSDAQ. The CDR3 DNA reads TGTGCCAGCAGCTTAGATGAGGCGATCCCCAGGGACACCGGGGAGCTGTTTTTT. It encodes CASSLDEAIPRDTGELFF.

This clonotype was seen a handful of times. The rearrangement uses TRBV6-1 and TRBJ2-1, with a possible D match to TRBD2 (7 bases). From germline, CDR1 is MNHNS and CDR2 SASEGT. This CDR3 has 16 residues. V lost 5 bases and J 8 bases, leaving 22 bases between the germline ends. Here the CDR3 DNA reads TGTGCCAGCAGTACGAAGAAGAGGGGGAGGGGGGATGAGCAGTTCTTC. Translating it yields CASSTKKRGRGDEQFF.

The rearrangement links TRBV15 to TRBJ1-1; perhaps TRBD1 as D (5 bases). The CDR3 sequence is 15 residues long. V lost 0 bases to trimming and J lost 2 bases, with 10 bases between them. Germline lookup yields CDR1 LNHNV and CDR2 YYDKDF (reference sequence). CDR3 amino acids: CATSRDRGSNTEAFF. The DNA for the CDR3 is TGTGCCACCAGCAGAGACCGGGGGTCCAACACTGAAGCTTTCTTT.

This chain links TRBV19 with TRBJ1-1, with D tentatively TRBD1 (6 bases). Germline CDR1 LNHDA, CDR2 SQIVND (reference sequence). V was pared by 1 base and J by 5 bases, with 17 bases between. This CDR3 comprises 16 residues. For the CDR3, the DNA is TGTGCCAGTAGTATAGCCGGGACATTAGGAAAAACTGAAGCTTTCTTT. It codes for CASSIAGTLGKTEAFF.

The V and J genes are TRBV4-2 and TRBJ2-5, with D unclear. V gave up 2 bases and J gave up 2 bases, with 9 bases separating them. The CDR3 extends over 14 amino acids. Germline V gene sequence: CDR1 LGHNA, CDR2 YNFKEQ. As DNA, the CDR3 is TGTGCCAGCAGCCAACGAATGGATCAAGAGACCCAGTACTTC. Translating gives CASSQRMDQETQYF.

DNA of the CDR3: TGTGCCAGCAGTTTACAGGGCTTCGCCTACGAGCAGTACTTC. Translating it yields CASSLQGFAYEQYF. V is TRBV27 and J is TRBJ2-7; maybe TRBD1 (5 bases). In germline, CDR1 is MNHEY, CDR2 SMNVEV (reference sequence). The CDR3 spans 14 residues. V lost 2 bases and J 2 bases, leaving 10 bases between the germline ends.

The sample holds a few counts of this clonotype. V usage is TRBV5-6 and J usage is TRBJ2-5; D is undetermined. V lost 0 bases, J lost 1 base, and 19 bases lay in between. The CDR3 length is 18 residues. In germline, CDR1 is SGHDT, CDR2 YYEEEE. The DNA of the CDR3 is TGTGCCAGCAGCTTGGGTCCGGCCCCCTTAGCAACCCAAGAGACCCAGTACTTC. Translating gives CASSLGPAPLATQETQYF.

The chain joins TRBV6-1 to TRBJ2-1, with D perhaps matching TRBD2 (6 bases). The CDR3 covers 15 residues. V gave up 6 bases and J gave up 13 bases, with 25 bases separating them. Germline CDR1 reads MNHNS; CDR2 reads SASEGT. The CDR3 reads CASSTGTHSYNFQFF. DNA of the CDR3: TGTGCCAGCAGCACCGGGACTCACTCCTACAATTTTCAGTTCTTC.

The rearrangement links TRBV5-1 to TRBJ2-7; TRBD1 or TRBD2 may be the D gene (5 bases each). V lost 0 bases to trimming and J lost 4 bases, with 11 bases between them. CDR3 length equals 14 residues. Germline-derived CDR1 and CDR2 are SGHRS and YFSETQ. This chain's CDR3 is CASSLDGTFYEQYF. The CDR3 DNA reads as TGCGCCAGCAGCTTGGATGGGACCTTTTACGAGCAGTACTTC.

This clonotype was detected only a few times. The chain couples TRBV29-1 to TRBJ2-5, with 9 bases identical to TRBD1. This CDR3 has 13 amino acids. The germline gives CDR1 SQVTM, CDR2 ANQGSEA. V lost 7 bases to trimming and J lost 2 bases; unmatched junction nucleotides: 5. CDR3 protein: CSGGQGWQETQYF. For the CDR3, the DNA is TGCAGCGGTGGACAGGGGTGGCAAGAGACCCAGTACTTC.

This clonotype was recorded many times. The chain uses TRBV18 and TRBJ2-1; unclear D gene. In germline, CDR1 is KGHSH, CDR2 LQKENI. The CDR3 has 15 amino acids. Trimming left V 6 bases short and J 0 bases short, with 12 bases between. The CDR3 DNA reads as TGTGCCAGCTCTTCGTCGGTCCCCTCCTACAATGAGCAGTTCTTC. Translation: CASSSSVPSYNEQFF.

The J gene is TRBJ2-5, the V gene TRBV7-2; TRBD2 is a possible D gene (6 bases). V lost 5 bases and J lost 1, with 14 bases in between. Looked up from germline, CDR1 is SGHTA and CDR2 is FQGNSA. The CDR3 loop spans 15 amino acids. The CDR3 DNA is TGTGCCAGCAGCGCGGGGCGGGACTTCCAAGAGACCCAGTACTTC. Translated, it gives CASSAGRDFQETQYF. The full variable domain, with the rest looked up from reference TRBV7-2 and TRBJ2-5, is GAGVSQSPSNKVTEKGKDVELRCDPISGHTALYWYRQSLGQGLEFLIYFQGNSAPDKSGLPSDRFSAERTGGSVSTLTIQRTQQEDSAVYLCASSAGRDFQETQYFGPGTRLLVL.